These 30 T cell receptor beta chains were all obtained from the same sample, sequenced in a study of blood T cell repertoires in COVID-19. Method: immunoSEQ multiplex PCR; TCRdb's copy keeps in-frame clones and lacks some. Here the sample spans around 150,000 clones, 80% to 85% being singletons. Input material: PBMCs or T cells enriched from blood (not recorded which). The receptors here all came from a woman aged 55-70 years who had recovered from COVID-19.

The rearrangement joins TRBV29-1 to TRBJ2-7; D is unclear. The V gene lost 4 bases and the J gene lost 6 bases, with 10 bases spanning the gap. The CDR3 is 11 amino acids. The germline CDR1 and CDR2 sequences are SQVTM and ANQGSEA. The DNA of the CDR3 is TGCAGCGTTGTACTAAGCTCCGAGCAGTACTTC. This sequence encodes CSVVLSSEQYF.

The V and J genes are TRBV6-1 and TRBJ1-5; TRBD1 agrees at 7 bases. Looked up from germline, CDR1 is MNHNS and CDR2 is SASEGT. V shed 2 bases, J shed 16 bases, and the junction held 14 bases outside the gene matches. The length of the CDR3 is 14 residues. The DNA of the CDR3 is TGTGCCAGCAGTGAAAGCTCCTCTGACAGGGCCGAACATTTT. Its translation is CASSESSSDRAEHF.

In its sample, this clone was seen a few times. The J gene is TRBJ1-1, the V gene TRBV9, with D perhaps TRBD1 (6 bases). The V end was cut by 0 bases, the J end by 7 bases, with 10 bases between. Germline CDR1 reads SGDLS; CDR2 reads YYNGEE. The CDR3 contains 13 residues. In DNA form, the CDR3 reads TGTGCCAGCAGCGTAGAAGCCAGGGGTGAAGCTTTCTTT. Translation gives CASSVEARGEAFF.

The rearrangement links TRBV20-1 to TRBJ2-7; D is possibly TRBD1 (5 bases). The CDR3 loop spans 11 amino acids. V lost 1 base to trimming and J lost 5 bases, with 6 bases between them. Looked up from germline, CDR1 is DFQATT and CDR2 is SNEGSKA (reference sequence). CDR3 nucleotide sequence: TGCAGTGCTAGAGGGGGCAACGAGCAGTACTTC. Amino acid sequence: CSARGGNEQYF.

The rearrangement joins TRBV7-2 to TRBJ1-1, with a possible D match to TRBD1 (5 bases). In germline, CDR1 is SGHTA, CDR2 FQGNSA. Trimming took 3 bases from V and 2 from J, leaving 10 bases between them. The CDR3 extends over 14 amino acids. CDR3 loop: CASSLTEDNTEAFF. The CDR3 nucleotides are TGTGCCAGCAGCTTGACAGAAGATAACACTGAAGCTTTCTTT.

This chain uses TRBV28 with TRBJ1-2, with D tentatively TRBD1 (6 bases). The V end lost 3 bases, the J end lost 4 bases, and 24 bases lay between the germline ends. CDR3 size: 18 residues. The germline gives CDR1 MDHEN, CDR2 SYDVKM. The CDR3 is CASSFSPEGGWRFYGYTF. CDR3 DNA: TGTGCCAGCAGTTTTTCTCCCGAGGGGGGGTGGCGGTTCTATGGCTACACCTTC.

This clone has a single count. The chain uses TRBV10-3 and TRBJ1-4; 9 bases fit TRBD1. V lost 4 bases, J lost 9 bases, and 3 bases stayed unmatched. The CDR3 length is 13 residues. Germline loops: CDR1 ENHRY, CDR2 SYGVKD. CDR3 in amino acids: CAISGTGEKKLFF. The DNA of the CDR3 is TGTGCCATCAGTGGGACAGGGGAGAAAAAACTGTTTTTT.

In its sample, this clone was seen a few times. This chain links TRBV5-1 with TRBJ1-2; no definite D call. The germline V gene encodes CDR1 SGHRS and CDR2 YFSETQ. The CDR3 totals 13 residues. The V gene lost 0 bases and the J gene lost 4 bases, with 7 bases spanning the gap. The DNA for the CDR3 is TGCGCCAGCAGCTTGGACGGAGGCTATGGCTACACCTTC. Translated: CASSLDGGYGYTF. Filled out from reference TRBV5-1 and TRBJ1-2, the complete variable domain reads KAGVTQTPRYLIKTRGQQVTLSCSPISGHRSVSWYQQTPGQGLQFLFEYFSETQRNKGNFPGRFSGRQFSNSRSEMNVSTLELGDSALYLCASSLDGGYGYTFGSGTRLTVV.

Here the CDR3 reads CASSPGGRETQYF. The DNA of the CDR3 is TGTGCCAGCAGCCCTGGGGGCCGGGAGACCCAGTACTTC. V is TRBV5-6 and J is TRBJ2-5; TRBD1 might be the D (6 bases). The CDR3 runs to 13 residues. CDR1 SGHDT and CDR2 YYEEEE come from the germline V gene. Trimming cost V 4 bases and J 5 bases, with 12 bases left between them.

This clone was seen only a few times. The chain links TRBV2 to TRBJ1-6; D gene unclear. The CDR3 spans 14 residues. Trimming left V 3 bases short and J 7 bases short, with 10 bases between. Looked up from germline, CDR1 is SNHLY and CDR2 is FYNNEI. The CDR3 here is CASSDGAANSPLHF. In DNA form, the CDR3 reads TGTGCCAGCAGTGATGGTGCGGCAAATTCACCCCTCCACTTT.

The V gene is TRBV5-6, the J gene TRBJ2-1; D might be TRBD1 (5 bases). The germline V gene has CDR1 SGHDT and CDR2 YYEEEE. Trimming pared 4 bases from V and 8 bases from J, leaving 22 bases between. The CDR3 totals 16 residues. CDR3: CASSDPTRVRFDEQFF. CDR3 nucleotide sequence: TGTGCCAGCAGCGACCCGACCAGGGTTCGCTTCGATGAGCAGTTCTTC.

The chain uses TRBV29-1 and TRBJ2-1, with 7 nucleotides matching TRBD1. The V gene's germline CDR1 is SQVTM and CDR2 ANQGSEA. CDR3 length: 12 residues. V was pared by 5 bases and J by 8 bases, with 6 bases of the junction left unmatched. CDR3 in DNA: TGCAGCGTTACGACAGGGACGGATGAGCAGTTCTTC. Its protein is CSVTTGTDEQFF.

The chain recombines TRBV7-3 with TRBJ2-3; D may be TRBD1 (5 bases). The germline V and J ends were trimmed by 1 base and 9 bases, with 8 bases remaining between them. The germline gives CDR1 SGHTA, CDR2 FQGTGA. CDR3 length: 12 amino acids. CDR3 in DNA: TGTGCCAGCAGCTTAATGTCAGGGACGCAGTATTTT. As protein: CASSLMSGTQYF.

The table lists this clone with a few counts. This rearrangement joins TRBV10-3 to TRBJ1-2; the D gene is possibly TRBD1 (6 bases). This CDR3 region has 16 residues. CDR1 is ENHRY, CDR2 SYGVKD, per germline. Trimming shortened V by 2 bases and J by 3 bases, and 16 bases separated the two germline ends. CDR3 in amino acids: CAISEQGNSRYYGYTF. Here the CDR3 DNA reads TGTGCCATCAGTGAGCAGGGGAACAGTCGGTACTATGGCTACACCTTC.

The V call is TRBV11-1, the J call TRBJ2-1; 8 nucleotides match TRBD2. In germline, CDR1 is SGHAT, CDR2 FQDESV (reference sequence). This CDR3 contains 15 residues. With V trimmed by 1 base and J by 7 bases, 6 bases remained unmatched. The DNA for the CDR3 is TGTGCCAGCAGCTTAGAACGGGGGGGCCGGAATGAGCAGTTCTTC. This codes for CASSLERGGRNEQFF.

The rearrangement links TRBV3-1 (or the pseudogene TRBV3-2) to TRBJ1-4; no definite D call. Germline V gene lookup returns CDR1 LGHDT and CDR2 YNNKEL (reference sequence). V was pared by 0 bases and J by 4 bases, with 9 bases between. The CDR3 loop spans 15 amino acids. The chain's CDR3 is CASSQDGSGNEKLFF. CDR3 coding DNA: TGTGCCAGCAGCCAAGATGGCAGTGGTAATGAAAAACTGTTTTTT.

V is TRBV25-1 and J is TRBJ2-3; 7 nucleotides align to TRBD1. J gave up 6 bases and V 6 bases, and 6 bases lay outside the gene matches. This CDR3 comprises 13 residues. Germline V gives CDR1 MGHDK, CDR2 SYGVNS. CDR3: CASRGGYEDTQYF. The CDR3 coding sequence is TGTGCCAGCAGAGGGGGCTATGAGGATACGCAGTATTTT.

V is TRBV5-1 and J is TRBJ1-1; 8 bases match TRBD1. Germline lookup yields CDR1 SGHRS and CDR2 YFSETQ. This CDR3 comprises 15 residues. The V and J ends lost 4 bases and 0 bases, in that order; junction bases with no gene match: 5. CDR3 loop: CASSVTGALNTEAFF. In DNA, the CDR3 is TGCGCCAGCAGCGTGACAGGGGCGCTGAACACTGAAGCTTTCTTT. The whole variable domain, remainder taken from reference TRBV5-1 and TRBJ1-1, is KAGVTQTPRYLIKTRGQQVTLSCSPISGHRSVSWYQQTPGQGLQFLFEYFSETQRNKGNFPGRFSGRQFSNSRSEMNVSTLELGDSALYLCASSVTGALNTEAFFGQGTRLTVV.

The chain employs TRBV4-1 and TRBJ2-1; TRBD2 matches 8 bases. From germline, CDR1 is MGHRA and CDR2 YSYEKL. This CDR3 has 14 residues. V was clipped by 0 bases and J by 15 bases; unmatched bases: 10. CDR3 residues: CASSQDLGLAGGFF. DNA of the CDR3: TGCGCCAGCAGCCAAGATCTTGGGCTAGCGGGTGGGTTCTTC.

The chain links TRBV28 to TRBJ1-5; D may be TRBD1 (6 bases). V dropped 11 bases and J dropped 7 bases, with 21 bases sitting between them. The germline V gene has CDR1 MDHEN and CDR2 SYDVKM. This CDR3 spans 14 amino acids. CDR3 DNA sequence: TGTGCCCCTGCTTTAAACAGGGTTCGACAGCCCCAGCATTTT. Protein: CAPALNRVRQPQHF.

The chain is built from TRBV5-1 and TRBJ1-6; the D is unclear. The germline V and J ends were trimmed by 0 bases and 14 bases, with 15 bases remaining between them. Germline CDR1 reads SGHRS; CDR2 reads YFSETQ. The CDR3 contains 14 residues. Here the CDR3 reads CASSLAPDRRALHF. Written as DNA, the CDR3 is TGCGCCAGCAGCTTGGCCCCGGACCGGAGGGCCCTCCACTTT. Filled out from reference TRBV5-1 and TRBJ1-6, the complete variable domain reads KAGVTQTPRYLIKTRGQQVTLSCSPISGHRSVSWYQQTPGQGLQFLFEYFSETQRNKGNFPGRFSGRQFSNSRSEMNVSTLELGDSALYLCASSLAPDRRALHFGNGTRLTVT.

This clone showed up just a few times. This chain links TRBV5-6 with TRBJ1-2, with D maybe TRBD1 (5 bases). The CDR3 extends over 12 amino acids. V was shortened by 4 bases and J by 10 bases, with 14 bases between the two germline ends. CDR1 and CDR2 (germline): SGHDT, YYEEEE. The CDR3 coding sequence is TGTGCCAGCAGCCCCGGACAAAGCGACTACACCTTC. This codes for CASSPGQSDYTF.

The chain has TRBV24-1 and TRBJ2-7, with 9 bases matching TRBD1. The ends lost 2 bases at V and 5 bases at J; junction bases unmatched: 0. CDR3 size: 13 residues. The germline gives CDR1 KGHDR, CDR2 SFDVKD. The CDR3 region has the DNA TGTGCCACCAGTGATTGGACAGGGGACGAGCAGTACTTC. It is translated as CATSDWTGDEQYF.

The V gene is TRBV18, the J gene TRBJ2-7; a possible D gene is TRBD1 (6 bases). The germline V and J ends were trimmed by 5 bases and 1 base, with 12 bases remaining between them. The CDR3 has 14 amino acids. Germline assignment: CDR1 KGHSH and CDR2 LQKENI. The CDR3 region has the DNA TGTGCCAGCTCAGTGGGGGCCCAGTCCTACGAGCAGTACTTC. Its protein is CASSVGAQSYEQYF.

This chain links TRBV29-1 with TRBJ2-3, with D unclear. Per the germline V gene, CDR1 is SQVTM and CDR2 is ANQGSEA. The V gene lost 3 bases and the J gene lost 6 bases, with 13 bases spanning the gap. This CDR3 region has 13 residues. The CDR3, as DNA: TGCAGCGTTGATACCCTTCTAATCGATACGCAGTATTTT. Protein product: CSVDTLLIDTQYF.

This sequence joins TRBV28 and TRBJ1-5, with D maybe TRBD1 (5 bases). V was shortened by 4 bases and J by 4 bases, with 5 bases between the two germline ends. Looked up from germline, CDR1 is MDHEN and CDR2 is SYDVKM. CDR3 size: 12 residues. The CDR3 loop reads CASSSGNQPQHF. For the CDR3, the DNA is TGTGCCAGCAGTTCAGGGAATCAGCCCCAGCATTTT.

In its sample, this clone was seen once. The V and J genes are TRBV12-3 or TRBV12-4 and TRBJ1-2; possible D gene TRBD1, 5 bases. With 1 base removed from V and 6 bases from J, the gap between germline ends came to 9 bases. CDR3 size: 13 residues. CDR3 in DNA: TGTGCCAGCAGTTTAGGTCAGGGCGATGGCTACACCTTC. Protein sequence: CASSLGQGDGYTF.

The chain is built from TRBV27 and TRBJ2-1; D is perhaps TRBD2 (6 bases). Trimming took off 8 bases at V and 8 bases at J, with 19 bases between the two ends. The CDR3 totals 14 residues. Looked up from germline, CDR1 is MNHEY and CDR2 is SMNVEV (reference sequence). CDR3 bases: TGTGCCAGCTCTAACCTCGGGACTTCAGATGAGCAGTTCTTC. Amino acids: CASSNLGTSDEQFF.

The chain carries TRBV6-5 and TRBJ2-5, with 7 nucleotides matching TRBD2. Germline trimming cut 2 bases from V and 5 bases from J; bases unmatched to any gene: 5. The CDR3 consists of 14 residues. Germline CDR1 is MNHEY and CDR2 is SVGAGI. For the CDR3, the DNA is TGTGCCAGCAGTTACAACCAGGGAGGGGAGACCCAGTACTTC. Protein product: CASSYNQGGETQYF.

The J gene is TRBJ1-1, the V gene TRBV24-1, with 11 bases lining up with TRBD1. Per the germline V gene, CDR1 is KGHDR and CDR2 is SFDVKD. The CDR3 runs to 13 residues. V lost 9 bases and J lost 6; bases outside the gene matches: 5. The CDR3 DNA sequence: TGTGCCACCGGGGACAGGGGGGGGTCTGAAGCTTTCTTT. Translating gives CATGDRGGSEAFF.